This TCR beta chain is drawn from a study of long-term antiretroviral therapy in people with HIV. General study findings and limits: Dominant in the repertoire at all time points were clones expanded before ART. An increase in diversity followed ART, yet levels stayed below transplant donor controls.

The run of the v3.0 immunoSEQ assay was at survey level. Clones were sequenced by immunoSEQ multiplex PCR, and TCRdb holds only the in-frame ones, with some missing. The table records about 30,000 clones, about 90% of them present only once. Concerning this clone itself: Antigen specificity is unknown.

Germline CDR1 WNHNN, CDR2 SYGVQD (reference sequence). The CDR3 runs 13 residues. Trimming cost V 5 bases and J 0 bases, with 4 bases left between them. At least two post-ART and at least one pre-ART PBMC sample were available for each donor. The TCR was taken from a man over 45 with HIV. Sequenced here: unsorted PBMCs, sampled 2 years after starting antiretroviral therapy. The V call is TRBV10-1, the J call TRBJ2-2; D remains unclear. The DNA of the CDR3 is TGCGCCAGCAGTCCGACGAACACCGGGGAGCTGTTTTTT. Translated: CASSPTNTGELFF.